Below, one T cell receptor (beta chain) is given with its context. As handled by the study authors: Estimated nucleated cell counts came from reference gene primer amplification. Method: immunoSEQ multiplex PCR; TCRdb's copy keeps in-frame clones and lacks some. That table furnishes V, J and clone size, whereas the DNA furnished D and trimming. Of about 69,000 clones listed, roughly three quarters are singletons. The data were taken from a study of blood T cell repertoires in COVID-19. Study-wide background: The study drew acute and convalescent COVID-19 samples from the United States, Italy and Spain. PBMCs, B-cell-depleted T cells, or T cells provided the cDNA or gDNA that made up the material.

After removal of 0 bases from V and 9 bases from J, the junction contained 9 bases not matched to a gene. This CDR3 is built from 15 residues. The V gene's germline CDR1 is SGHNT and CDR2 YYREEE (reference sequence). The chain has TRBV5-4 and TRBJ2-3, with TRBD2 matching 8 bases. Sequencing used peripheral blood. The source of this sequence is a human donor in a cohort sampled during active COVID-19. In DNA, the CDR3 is TGTGCCAGCAGCTTGGTACGGGAGGGCCATTTGACGCAGTATTTT. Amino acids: CASSLVREGHLTQYF.